One and the same sample provided the 25 T cell receptor beta chains below, sequenced in a study of OX40 agonist ivuxolimab in advanced cancers. The library was produced with the immunoSEQ multiplex PCR assay. Entries here come from immuneACCESS through TCRdb and include only in-frame sequences with V and J called. Some clones fail to appear in such tables; in the studies checked, an unresolved V gene covers under half of the shortfall, and the cause of the remainder is unknown. The sample includes 7,500 to 10,000 clones, with about 89% observed a single time. The ten largest make up roughly 13% of the sample. The sample here was CD4+ or CD8+ T cells sorted from blood, taken in a trial of the OX40 agonist ivuxolimab. The receptors were gathered from an adult with an advanced solid tumor such as melanoma, head and neck, liver or kidney cancer.

The chain couples TRBV19 to TRBJ1-5; 7 nucleotides line up with TRBD1. V shed 3 bases and J 4 bases; nucleotides not matched to a gene: 6. In germline, CDR1 is LNHDA, CDR2 SQIVND (reference sequence). This CDR3 is 15 amino acids long. The CDR3: CASSIRDRNNQPQHF. CDR3 in DNA: TGTGCCAGTAGTATCCGGGACAGAAATAATCAGCCCCAGCATTTT. The whole variable domain, remainder taken from reference TRBV19 and TRBJ1-5, is DGGITQSPKYLFRKEGQNVTLSCEQNLNHDAMYWYRQDPGQGLRLIYYSQIVNDFQKGDIAEGYSVSREKKESFPLTVTSAQKNPTAFYLCASSIRDRNNQPQHFGDGTRLSIL.

There are a few counts of this clone. J is TRBJ2-3 and V is TRBV19; TRBD1 aligns across 8 bases. V dropped 3 bases and J dropped 6; count of bases not matched to a gene: 5. The CDR3 is 14 residues long. From germline, CDR1 is LNHDA and CDR2 SQIVND (reference sequence). The CDR3 DNA sequence: TGTGCCAGTAGTATTCCCAGGGGGCTCGATACGCAGTATTTT. Translation gives CASSIPRGLDTQYF. The entire variable domain, with the rest obtained from reference TRBV19 and TRBJ2-3, is as follows: DGGITQSPKYLFRKEGQNVTLSCEQNLNHDAMYWYRQDPGQGLRLIYYSQIVNDFQKGDIAEGYSVSREKKESFPLTVTSAQKNPTAFYLCASSIPRGLDTQYFGPGTRLTVL.

The genes are TRBV5-1 and TRBJ2-7; 10 nucleotides align to TRBD1. The V gene end was trimmed by 4 bases and the J gene end by 5 bases; junction bases not matched to a gene: 12. The CDR3 runs 16 residues. The V gene's germline CDR1 is SGHRS and CDR2 YFSETQ. CDR3 DNA sequence: TGCGCCAGCAGCGTACACCGGGACAGGGGAATCAACGAGCAGTACTTC. The encoded protein is CASSVHRDRGINEQYF. Supplemented by reference TRBV5-1 and TRBJ2-7, the full variable domain reads KAGVTQTPRYLIKTRGQQVTLSCSPISGHRSVSWYQQTPGQGLQFLFEYFSETQRNKGNFPGRFSGRQFSNSRSEMNVSTLELGDSALYLCASSVHRDRGINEQYFGPGTRLTVT.

V usage is TRBV18 and J usage is TRBJ2-2, with D tentatively TRBD1 (5 bases). The CDR3 spans 15 residues. Germline CDR1 KGHSH, CDR2 LQKENI. V was cut by 6 bases and J by 0 bases, with 11 bases left in between. The CDR3 sequence: CASSLRASNTGELFF. DNA of the CDR3: TGTGCCAGCTCCCTCAGGGCTTCGAACACCGGGGAGCTGTTTTTT.

The chain recombines TRBV6-1 with TRBJ2-1, with D hard to call. This CDR3 is built from 14 residues. The germline V gene has CDR1 MNHNS and CDR2 SASEGT. Trimming left V 2 bases short and J 4 bases short, with 9 bases between. The CDR3 is CASSESRVYNEQFF. CDR3 DNA: TGTGCCAGCAGTGAATCAAGAGTTTACAATGAGCAGTTCTTC.

J is TRBJ2-5 and V is TRBV7-9; 8 bases agree with TRBD1. This CDR3 is built from 14 residues. In germline, CDR1 is SEHNR, CDR2 FQNEAQ (reference sequence). Trimming took 5 bases from V and 6 from J; bases not matched to a gene: 8. The CDR3 is CASSPLGQGKTQYF. Written as DNA, the CDR3 is TGTGCCAGCAGCCCCCTTGGACAGGGAAAGACCCAGTACTTC.

This chain joins TRBV5-4 and TRBJ2-2; the match to TRBD1 covers 11 bases. Germline lookup yields CDR1 SGHNT and CDR2 YYREEE (reference sequence). With V trimmed by 4 bases and J by 5 bases, 10 bases remained unmatched. The CDR3 sequence is 17 residues long. In DNA form, the CDR3 reads TGTGCCAGCAGCGGAGCCGGGACAGGGGGTCGGACCGGGGAGCTGTTTTTT. It specifies CASSGAGTGGRTGELFF.

The chain recombines TRBV15 with TRBJ1-5; D is possibly TRBD1 (6 bases). This CDR3 has 15 residues. CDR1 LNHNV and CDR2 YYDKDF come from the germline V gene (reference sequence). Between the trimmed V and J ends, which lost 8 bases and 4 bases, there was a span of 18 bases. In DNA, the CDR3 is TGTGCCACCGGGGTGGGCACAGGGAGGAATCAGCCCCAGCATTTT. This codes for CATGVGTGRNQPQHF.

This chain connects TRBV5-1 to TRBJ2-5; TRBD2 matches 12 bases. Per germline, CDR1 SGHRS and CDR2 YFSETQ. The CDR3 is 15 amino acids. Losses at the gene ends were 1 base for V and 4 bases for J; bases not matched to a gene: 2. CDR3 sequence reads: CASSLTSGRPETQYF. CDR3 DNA: TGCGCCAGCAGCTTGACTAGCGGGAGGCCAGAGACCCAGTACTTC.

The chain employs TRBV2 and TRBJ2-4, with no clear D. There are 15 residues in the CDR3. Per germline, CDR1 SNHLY and CDR2 FYNNEI. The V end lost 1 base, the J end lost 1 base, and 8 bases lay between the germline ends. CDR3 loop: CASSEGGLAKNIQYF. The CDR3 region has the DNA TGTGCCAGCAGTGAAGGAGGTCTGGCCAAAAACATTCAGTACTTC.

The rearrangement links TRBV9 to TRBJ2-1; 10 bases line up with TRBD1. V gave up 3 bases and J gave up 8 bases; unmatched junction bases: 8. CDR3 size: 15 residues. Germline V CDR1 and CDR2: SGDLS, YYNGEE. The CDR3 loop reads CASSATGQGTHEQFF. CDR3 sequence (DNA): TGTGCCAGCAGCGCAACGGGACAGGGGACGCATGAGCAGTTCTTC.

This chain joins TRBV9 and TRBJ1-3, with a weak D call TRBD1 (6 bases). The V gene lost 10 bases and the J gene lost 4 bases, with 18 bases spanning the gap. Germline values: CDR1 SGDLS, CDR2 YYNGEE. This CDR3 comprises 14 residues. Here the CDR3 reads CASGGQEAGNTIYF. The DNA of the CDR3 is TGTGCCTCTGGGGGGCAGGAGGCGGGAAACACCATATATTTT.

The chain joins TRBV11-1 to TRBJ2-5; D is unresolved. The CDR3 has 11 residues. V gave up 5 bases and J gave up 1 base, with 2 bases separating them. CDR1 is SGHAT, CDR2 FQDESV, per germline (reference sequence). This CDR3 reads CASSLQETQYF. The DNA for the CDR3 is TGTGCCAGCAGCCTCCAAGAGACCCAGTACTTC.

This clone was seen a handful of times. The chain employs TRBV30 and TRBJ1-1; no reliable D call. V lost 4 bases to trimming and J lost 4 bases, with 13 bases between them. The CDR3 runs 13 residues. Germline values: CDR1 GTSNPN, CDR2 SVGIG (reference sequence). The CDR3 here is CAWTSERRTEAFF. CDR3 coding DNA: TGTGCCTGGACCTCAGAGAGACGCACTGAAGCTTTCTTT.

The V call is TRBV28, the J call TRBJ1-4; D possibly corresponds to TRBD1 (6 bases). Germline loops: CDR1 MDHEN, CDR2 SYDVKM. The CDR3 covers 16 residues. Trimming left V 2 bases short and J 1 base short, with 11 bases between. The CDR3 region is CASSLRGARTNEKLFF. CDR3 nucleotides: TGTGCCAGCAGTTTACGGGGGGCTCGAACTAATGAAAAACTGTTTTTT. Variable domain in full (rest from reference TRBV28 and TRBJ1-4): DVKVTQSSRYLVKRTGEKVFLECVQDMDHENMFWYRQDPGLGLRLIYFSYDVKMKEKGDIPEGYSVSREKKERFSLILESASTNQTSMYLCASSLRGARTNEKLFFGSGTQLSVL.

V and J are TRBV19 and TRBJ1-5, with 10 bases that match TRBD1. With V trimmed by 1 base and J by 1 base, 7 bases remained unmatched. The CDR3 has 18 amino acids. Germline V gene data show CDR1 as LNHDA and CDR2 as SQIVND (reference sequence). DNA for the CDR3: TGTGCCAGTAGTATAGGGCCGGGACAGGGGTTGAGCAATCAGCCCCAGCATTTT. It is translated as CASSIGPGQGLSNQPQHF.

V gene TRBV6-5 combines with J gene TRBJ2-1; TRBD2 matches 11 bases. Germline V gives CDR1 MNHEY, CDR2 SVGAGI. This CDR3 has 15 amino acids. Unmatched junction bases numbered 8, after V lost 6 bases and J lost 7 bases. The CDR3 nucleotides are TGTGCCAGCAGGCCGATAGCGGGAGGGAGGAATGAGCAGTTCTTC. It yields the protein CASRPIAGGRNEQFF.

CDR3 nucleotide sequence: TGTGCCAGCAGTTACTCAGTGGGAGGTAGGTCCGAGCAGTACTTC. Translated, it gives CASSYSVGGRSEQYF. The chain has TRBV6-5 and TRBJ2-7; possibly TRBD2 for D (6 bases). Between the trimmed V and J ends, which lost 0 bases and 6 bases, there was a span of 15 bases. This CDR3 region has 15 residues. CDR1 MNHEY and CDR2 SVGAGI come from the germline V gene.

The chain combines TRBV7-2 with TRBJ2-7; 10 nucleotides align to TRBD2. The CDR3 covers 17 residues. Losses at the gene ends were 6 bases for V and 5 bases for J; bases not matched to a gene: 16. Germline V gene data show CDR1 as SGHTA and CDR2 as FQGNSA. This CDR3 is CASSLRMIITSGDEQYF. Written as DNA, the CDR3 is TGTGCCAGCAGTCTTAGAATGATAATTACTAGCGGGGACGAGCAGTACTTC.

The J gene is TRBJ1-4, the V gene TRBV15; TRBD1 is a possible D gene (6 bases). This CDR3 has 16 amino acids. V was shortened by 3 bases and J by 0 bases, with 11 bases between the two germline ends. CDR1 and CDR2 (germline): LNHNV, YYDKDF (reference sequence). CDR3 in amino acids: CATSRGHLATNEKLFF. For the CDR3, the DNA is TGTGCCACCAGCAGGGGACATCTGGCAACTAATGAAAAACTGTTTTTT. Full variable domain (rest looked up from reference TRBV15 and TRBJ1-4): DAMVIQNPRYQVTQFGKPVTLSCSQTLNHNVMYWYQQKSSQAPKLLFHYYDKDFNNEADTPDNFQSRRPNTSFCFLDIRSPGLGDTAMYLCATSRGHLATNEKLFFGSGTQLSVL.

The chain recombines TRBV30 with TRBJ1-2; D is unclear. Per germline, CDR1 GTSNPN and CDR2 SVGIG (reference sequence). Trimming shortened V by 3 bases and J by 4 bases, and 15 bases separated the two germline ends. The CDR3 contains 14 residues. Written as DNA, the CDR3 is TGTGCCTGGAGGGACCCCGGGAGGTCCTATGGCTACACCTTC. This encodes CAWRDPGRSYGYTF.

The chain uses TRBV4-1 and TRBJ2-6; possibly TRBD1 or TRBD2 for D (5 bases each). The CDR3 runs 17 residues. CDR1 MGHRA and CDR2 YSYEKL come from the germline V gene. Trimming took off 1 base at V and 0 bases at J, with 10 bases between the two ends. The CDR3 loop is CASSQVGTDSGANVLTF. The CDR3 region has the DNA TGCGCCAGCAGCCAAGTTGGGACCGACTCTGGGGCCAACGTCCTGACTTTC.

CDR3 loop: CASSQRHIAASGANVLTF. As DNA, the CDR3 is TGTGCCAGCAGCCAAAGGCACATTGCCGCCTCTGGGGCCAACGTCCTGACTTTC. This sequence joins TRBV7-3 and TRBJ2-6; D unclear. V was pared by 5 bases and J by 0 bases, with 17 bases between. The CDR3 contains 18 residues. In germline, CDR1 is SGHTA, CDR2 FQGTGA.

The chain joins TRBV4-1 to TRBJ2-3, with D hard to call. Trimming removed 0 bases from V and 4 bases from J, with 8 bases in between. The germline CDR1 and CDR2 sequences are MGHRA and YSYEKL. The CDR3 has 14 amino acids. CDR3 in amino acids: CASSQETAADTQYF. The DNA for the CDR3 is TGCGCCAGCAGCCAAGAAACCGCGGCAGATACGCAGTATTTT.

V gene TRBV5-4 combines with J gene TRBJ2-3; D remains unclear. Germline V gene data show CDR1 as SGHNT and CDR2 as YYREEE (reference sequence). V dropped 2 bases and J dropped 2 bases, with 6 bases sitting between them. This CDR3 has 13 amino acids. The CDR3 nucleotides read TGTGCCAGCAGCTTTCAAAACACAGATACGCAGTATTTT. This codes for CASSFQNTDTQYF.